Sequencing of this T cell receptor (beta chain) was carried out in a study of cytomegalovirus exposure and HLA in healthy donors. Study-level results: In a later analysis, productive TCRs from donors in an Asian-associated ancestry cluster reportedly carried fewer N-insertions than the cohort mean.

The PCR contained 60 Vbeta and 13 Jbeta primers. Produced via immunoSEQ multiplex PCR; TCRdb's table is partial and in-frame only. Among some 66,000 clones listed, less than 80% were seen once. The CDR3 consists of 17 residues. Germline V gene sequence: CDR1 LNHDA, CDR2 SQIVND (reference sequence). Trimming left V 5 bases short and J 0 bases short, with 14 bases between. This clone appeared a single time. The antigen is undetermined. The rearrangement joins TRBV19 to TRBJ2-6; D gene unclear. The TCR was taken from a man in his sixties in good health and CMV-seropositive. The sequenced sample was PBMCs. The chain's CDR3 is CASSPGGGSSGANVLTF. Written as DNA, the CDR3 is TGTGCCAGTAGTCCCGGTGGCGGCAGCTCTGGGGCCAACGTCCTGACTTTC.